This is a list of T cell receptor beta chains from one sample in a study of T cell responses to AZD1222 COVID-19 vaccine. This table comes from immunoSEQ multiplex PCR, and its TCRdb copy is limited to in-frame clones, with some not included. The repertoire holds about 86,000 clones, with roughly 90% as singletons. The input for sequencing was peripheral blood, taken on day 0 of AZD1222 vaccination. These TCRs come from an adult in good health. Each CDR3 is given with its conserved first and last residue. The D gene is left open where the match is weak. Clone size appears in some rows only: once, few, many, or a class for an expanded clone.

clone_size | d_call | j_call | v_call | cdr3_aa | cdr3_nt
few | - | TRBJ2-2 | TRBV5-1 | CASSLPTGSNTGELFF | TGCGCCAGCAGCTTGCCGACAGGTTCGAACACCGGGGAGCTGTTTTTT
- | TRBD1 | TRBJ2-2 | TRBV24-1 | CATSDPGQRTGELFF | TGTGCCACCAGTGACCCGGGACAGCGTACCGGGGAGCTGTTTTTT
- | TRBD1 | TRBJ1-1 | TRBV5-1 | CASSHGQGDTEAFF | TGCGCCAGCAGCCACGGACAGGGGGACACTGAAGCTTTCTTT
- | - | TRBJ2-7 | TRBV2 | CASSAKVGGSWSYEQYF | TGTGCCAGCAGCGCCAAGGTAGGGGGGTCGTGGTCCTACGAGCAGTACTTC
- | TRBD1 | TRBJ2-3 | TRBV30 | CAWSRRGRDTQYF | TGTGCCTGGAGTAGAAGGGGGCGGGATACGCAGTATTTT
- | - | TRBJ1-1 | TRBV6-2/TRBV6-3 | CASSYSVMNTEAFF | TGTGCCAGCAGTTACTCGGTGATGAACACTGAAGCTTTCTTT
- | TRBD1 | TRBJ2-7 | TRBV6-5 | CASSYSGGSGEQYF | TGTGCCAGCAGTTACTCAGGGGGCTCGGGCGAGCAGTACTTC
- | TRBD1 | TRBJ1-3 | TRBV3-1/TRBV3-2 | CASNTGGTGNTIYF | TGTGCCAGCAACACAGGGGGTACTGGAAACACCATATATTTT
few | - | TRBJ2-3 | TRBV9 | CASSVGGDTDTQYF | TGTGCCAGCAGCGTAGGAGGTGACACAGATACGCAGTATTTT
- | TRBD1 | TRBJ2-1 | TRBV11-2 | CASSLRQGASVGVYEQFF | TGTGCCAGCAGCTTGAGACAGGGGGCGAGCGTGGGGGTTTATGAGCAGTTCTTC
- | - | TRBJ1-5 | TRBV19 | CASTGIAHSNQPQHF | TGTGCCAGTACGGGAATTGCCCATAGCAATCAGCCCCAGCATTTT
- | - | TRBJ2-2 | TRBV5-4 | CASSLAARNTGELFF | TGTGCCAGCAGCTTGGCGGCAAGGAACACCGGGGAGCTGTTTTTT
- | TRBD1 | TRBJ1-1 | TRBV7-9 | CASSPRTGNTEAFF | TGTGCCAGCAGCCCACGGACAGGTAACACTGAAGCTTTCTTT
- | - | TRBJ1-2 | TRBV6-6 | CASSYSTQGLNYGYTF | TGTGCCAGCAGTTACTCGACACAGGGACTTAACTATGGCTACACCTTC
- | - | TRBJ2-6 | TRBV3-1/TRBV3-2 | CASSSRSRGLGANVLTF | TGTGCCAGCAGCTCCCGGTCGCGGGGGCTTGGGGCCAACGTCCTGACTTTC
- | - | TRBJ2-6 | TRBV18 | CASSPTSGANVLTF | TGTGCCAGCTCACCAACCTCTGGGGCCAACGTCCTGACTTTC
- | TRBD1 | TRBJ1-3 | TRBV5-1 | CASSSGTGQNTIYF | TGCGCCAGCAGCTCCGGGACAGGGCAAAACACCATATATTTT
- | - | TRBJ2-7 | TRBV6-5 | CASSYGLESYEQYF | TGTGCCAGCAGTTACGGACTCGAATCCTACGAGCAGTACTTC
- | TRBD1 | TRBJ2-7 | TRBV7-2 | CASSLGAGQGHEQYF | TGTGCCAGCAGCTTAGGGGCCGGACAGGGACACGAGCAGTACTTC
- | - | TRBJ1-2 | TRBV10-2 | CASRLTQVNYGYTF | TGCGCCAGCAGACTCACTCAGGTTAACTATGGCTACACCTTC
- | - | TRBJ2-2 | TRBV19 | CASKISPLRGTGELFF | TGTGCCAGTAAGATTTCTCCTCTCCGGGGCACCGGGGAGCTGTTTTTT
- | - | TRBJ1-2 | TRBV6-5 | CASSTGLQGSYGYTF | TGTGCCAGCAGTACGGGACTCCAAGGAAGCTATGGCTACACCTTC
- | TRBD1 | TRBJ2-7 | TRBV10-3 | CAISESHRGQYEQYF | TGTGCCATCAGTGAGTCCCACAGGGGGCAATACGAGCAGTACTTC
few | TRBD1 | TRBJ1-2 | TRBV27 | CASSSRPGTGDYGYTF | TGTGCCAGCAGTTCCCGTCCCGGGACAGGGGACTATGGCTACACCTTC
few | - | TRBJ1-1 | TRBV6-5 | CASSSPLNTEAFF | TGTGCCAGCAGTTCCCCCCTGAACACTGAAGCTTTCTTT
- | - | TRBJ2-2 | TRBV11-1 | CASRYTRAGELFF | TGTGCCAGCAGGTACACCCGGGCCGGGGAGCTGTTTTTT
- | - | TRBJ2-2 | TRBV12-3/TRBV12-4 | CASSARTAGELFF | TGTGCCAGCAGTGCTAGGACAGCAGGGGAGCTGTTTTTT
- | - | TRBJ2-7 | TRBV5-1 | CASSPDLGAYEQYF | TGCGCCAGCAGCCCCGATCTGGGGGCCTACGAGCAGTACTTC
once | - | TRBJ1-2 | TRBV12-3/TRBV12-4 | CASSQSSYGYTF | TGTGCCAGCAGTCAGTCTAGCTATGGCTACACCTTC
once | - | TRBJ1-1 | TRBV6-2/TRBV6-3 | CASSDPGTQAFF | TGTGCCAGCAGCGATCCCGGGACTCAAGCTTTCTTT
few | - | TRBJ2-1 | TRBV11-2 | CASSLDWSSEQFF | TGTGCCAGCAGCTTAGATTGGTCTTCTGAGCAGTTCTTC
- | TRBD1 | TRBJ2-2 | TRBV11-2 | CASSPDRGITGELFF | TGTGCCAGCAGTCCGGACAGGGGAATCACCGGGGAGCTGTTTTTT
- | TRBD1 | TRBJ2-1 | TRBV19 | CASSPNAGGSNEQFF | TGTGCCAGTAGCCCTAATGCAGGGGGAAGCAATGAGCAGTTCTTC
- | - | TRBJ2-1 | TRBV7-2 | CASSLIARGYGSYNEQFF | TGTGCCAGCAGCTTAATTGCTCGGGGGTATGGGTCCTACAATGAGCAGTTCTTC
- | TRBD1 | TRBJ1-2 | TRBV7-9 | CASRSGGYVYGYTF | TGTGCCAGCAGGTCAGGGGGCTACGTCTATGGCTACACCTTC
- | TRBD1 | TRBJ1-6 | TRBV19 | CASQSDRVNSPLHF | TGTGCCAGTCAGTCGGACAGGGTTAATTCACCCCTCCACTTT
- | - | TRBJ2-2 | TRBV6-4 | CASSDGDPPTGELFF | TGTGCCAGCAGTGACGGGGACCCCCCTACCGGGGAGCTGTTTTTT
- | TRBD2 | TRBJ2-2 | TRBV7-2 | CASSLRGGELFF | TGTGCCAGCAGCTTGCGGGGGGGGGAGCTGTTTTTT
- | TRBD2 | TRBJ2-1 | TRBV28 | CASSPAGTRVGEQFF | TGTGCCAGCAGTCCCGCCGGGACTAGGGTTGGCGAGCAGTTCTTC
- | - | TRBJ2-7 | TRBV19 | CASSPAGLYEQYF | TGTGCCAGTAGCCCAGCGGGCCTCTACGAGCAGTACTTC
- | - | TRBJ1-2 | TRBV3-1/TRBV3-2 | CASSQANGAVAGYTF | TGTGCCAGCAGCCAAGCGAATGGCGCAGTAGCAGGCTACACCTTC
- | - | TRBJ2-7 | TRBV19 | CASSSDRIRSSYEQYF | TGTGCCAGTAGTTCCGACCGGATCAGGAGCTCCTACGAGCAGTACTTC
- | - | TRBJ1-1 | TRBV6-5 | CASTVRGGGNTEAFF | TGTGCCAGCACCGTAAGGGGGGGCGGGAACACTGAAGCTTTCTTT
- | TRBD2 | TRBJ2-1 | TRBV5-1 | CASSLGQGLAGGLDEQFF | TGCGCCAGCAGCTTGGGACAGGGGTTAGCGGGAGGGTTGGATGAGCAGTTCTTC
- | - | TRBJ1-6 | TRBV30 | CAWSAPTVSGPLHF | TGTGCCTGGAGTGCCCCTACCGTATCGGGACCCCTCCACTTT
- | TRBD1 | TRBJ1-6 | TRBV18 | CASSPSTGGVDSPLHF | TGTGCCAGCTCACCTTCGACAGGGGGCGTGGATTCACCCCTCCACTTT
once | TRBD2 | TRBJ2-7 | TRBV5-4 | CASSSGTSGPSYEQYF | TGTGCCAGCAGCTCTGGGACTAGCGGGCCCTCCTACGAGCAGTACTTC
once | - | TRBJ2-5 | TRBV11-2 | CASSLDQGHQETQYF | TGTGCCAGCAGCTTAGACCAGGGACACCAAGAGACCCAGTACTTC
- | - | TRBJ1-6 | TRBV5-4 | CASSLAGVDNSPLHF | TGTGCCAGCAGCTTGGCGGGGGTCGATAATTCACCCCTCCACTTT
- | TRBD2 | TRBJ2-3 | TRBV6-2/TRBV6-3 | CASSSYGGATDTQYF | TGTGCCAGCAGTTCATACGGGGGGGCCACAGATACGCAGTATTTT